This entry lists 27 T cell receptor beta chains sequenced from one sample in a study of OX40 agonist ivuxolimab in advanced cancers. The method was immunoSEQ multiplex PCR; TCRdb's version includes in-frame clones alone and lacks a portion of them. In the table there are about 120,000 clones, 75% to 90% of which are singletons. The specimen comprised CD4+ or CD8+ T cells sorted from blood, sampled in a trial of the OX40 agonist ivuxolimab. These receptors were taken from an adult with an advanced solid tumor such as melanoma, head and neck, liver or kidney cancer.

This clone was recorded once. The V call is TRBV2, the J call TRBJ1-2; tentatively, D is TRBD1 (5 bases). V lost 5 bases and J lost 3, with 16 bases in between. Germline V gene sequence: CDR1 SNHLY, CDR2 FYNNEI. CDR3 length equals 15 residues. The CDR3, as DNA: TGTGCCAGCAGTCCATCCCTGGGAGGGGACTATGGCTACACCTTC. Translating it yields CASSPSLGGDYGYTF. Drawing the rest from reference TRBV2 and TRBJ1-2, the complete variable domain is EPEVTQTPSHQVTQMGQEVILRCVPISNHLYFYWYRQILGQKVEFLVSFYNNEISEKSEIFDDQFSVERPDGSNFTLKIRSTKLEDSAMYFCASSPSLGGDYGYTFGSGTRLTVV.

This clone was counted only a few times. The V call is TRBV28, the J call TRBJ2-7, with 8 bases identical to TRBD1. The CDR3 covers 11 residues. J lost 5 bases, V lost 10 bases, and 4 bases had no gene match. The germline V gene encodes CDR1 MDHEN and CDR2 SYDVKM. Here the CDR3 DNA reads TGTGCCACCCGACAGGGGCACGAGCAGTACTTC. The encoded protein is CATRQGHEQYF.

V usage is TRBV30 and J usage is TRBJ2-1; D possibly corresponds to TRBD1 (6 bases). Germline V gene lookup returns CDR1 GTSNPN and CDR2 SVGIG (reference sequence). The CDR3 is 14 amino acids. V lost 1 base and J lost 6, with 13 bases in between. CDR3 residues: CAWSGRGFGNEQFF. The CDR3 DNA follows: TGTGCCTGGAGTGGCAGGGGTTTCGGCAATGAGCAGTTCTTC.

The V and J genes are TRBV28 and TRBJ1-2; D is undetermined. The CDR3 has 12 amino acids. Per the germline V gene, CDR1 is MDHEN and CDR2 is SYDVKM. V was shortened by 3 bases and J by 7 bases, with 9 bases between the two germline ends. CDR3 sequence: CASSLPGFGYTF. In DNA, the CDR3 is TGTGCCAGCAGTTTGCCGGGGTTTGGCTACACCTTC.

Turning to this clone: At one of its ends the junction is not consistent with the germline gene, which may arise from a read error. The CDR3 sequence is CASNLELAGRWDTQYF. As DNA, the CDR3 is TGCGCCAGCAACTTGGAATTAGCAGGACGTTGGGATACGCAGTATTTT. This chain uses TRBV5-1 with TRBJ2-3; D is ambiguous. CDR3 size: 16 residues. Germline V CDR1 and CDR2: SGHRS, YFSETQ. Complete variable domain (other parts from reference TRBV5-1 and TRBJ2-3): KAGVTQTPRYLIKTRGQQVTLSCSPISGHRSVSWYQQTPGQGLQFLFEYFSETQRNKGNFPGRFSGRQFSNSRSEMNVSTLELGDSALYLCASNLELAGRWDTQYFGPGTRLTVL.

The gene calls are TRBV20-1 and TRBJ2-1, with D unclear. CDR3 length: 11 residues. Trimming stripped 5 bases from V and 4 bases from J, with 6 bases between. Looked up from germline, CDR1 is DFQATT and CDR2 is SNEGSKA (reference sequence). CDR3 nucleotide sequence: TGCAGTGCTTCTTATTACAATGAGCAGTTCTTC. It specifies CSASYYNEQFF.

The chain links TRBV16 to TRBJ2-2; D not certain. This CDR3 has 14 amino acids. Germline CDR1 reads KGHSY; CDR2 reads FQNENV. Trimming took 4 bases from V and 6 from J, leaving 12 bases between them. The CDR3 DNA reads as TGTGCCAGCAGCCGATATGAAGACGCCGGGGAGCTGTTTTTT. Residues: CASSRYEDAGELFF.

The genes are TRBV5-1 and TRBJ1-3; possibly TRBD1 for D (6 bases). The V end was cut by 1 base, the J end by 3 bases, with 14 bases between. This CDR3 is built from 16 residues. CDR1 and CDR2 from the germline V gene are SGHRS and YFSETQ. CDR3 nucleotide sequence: TGCGCCAGCAGCTTGCCCCTAACAGGGCGTGGAAACACCATATATTTT. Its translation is CASSLPLTGRGNTIYF.

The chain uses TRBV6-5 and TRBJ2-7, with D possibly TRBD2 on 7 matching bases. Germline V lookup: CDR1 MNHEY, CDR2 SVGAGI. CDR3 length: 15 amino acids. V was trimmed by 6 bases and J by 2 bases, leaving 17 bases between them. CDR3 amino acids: CASRYGGRGAYEQYF. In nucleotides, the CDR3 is TGTGCCAGCAGGTACGGGGGGCGGGGAGCCTACGAGCAGTACTTC.

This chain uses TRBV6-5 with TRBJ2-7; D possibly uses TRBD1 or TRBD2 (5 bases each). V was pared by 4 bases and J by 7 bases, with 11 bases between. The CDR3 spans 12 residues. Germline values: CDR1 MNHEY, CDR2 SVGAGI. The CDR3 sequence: CASSSGTREQYF. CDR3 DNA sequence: TGTGCCAGCAGTTCAGGGACGCGGGAGCAGTACTTC.

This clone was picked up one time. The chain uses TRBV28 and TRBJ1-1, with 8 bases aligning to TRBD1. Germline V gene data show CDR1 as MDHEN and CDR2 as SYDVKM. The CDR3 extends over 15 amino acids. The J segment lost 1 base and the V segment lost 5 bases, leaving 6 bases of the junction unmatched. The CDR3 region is CASSPPGTGNTEAFF. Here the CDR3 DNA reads TGTGCCAGCAGTCCCCCCGGGACAGGGAACACTGAAGCTTTCTTT. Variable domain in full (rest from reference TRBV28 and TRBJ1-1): DVKVTQSSRYLVKRTGEKVFLECVQDMDHENMFWYRQDPGLGLRLIYFSYDVKMKEKGDIPEGYSVSREKKERFSLILESASTNQTSMYLCASSPPGTGNTEAFFGQGTRLTVV.

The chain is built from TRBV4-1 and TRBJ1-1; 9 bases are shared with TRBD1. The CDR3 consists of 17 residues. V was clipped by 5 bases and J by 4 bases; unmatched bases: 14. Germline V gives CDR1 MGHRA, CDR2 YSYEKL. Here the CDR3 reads CASSTHGTGTYGTEAFF. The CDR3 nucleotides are TGCGCCAGCAGCACCCACGGGACAGGGACGTACGGCACTGAAGCTTTCTTT.

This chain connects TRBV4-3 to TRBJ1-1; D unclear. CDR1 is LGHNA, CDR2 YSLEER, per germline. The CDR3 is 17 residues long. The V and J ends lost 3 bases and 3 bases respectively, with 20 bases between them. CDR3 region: CASSHGIMRRTDTEAFF. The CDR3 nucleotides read TGCGCCAGCAGCCACGGTATAATGAGGCGTACGGACACTGAAGCTTTCTTT.

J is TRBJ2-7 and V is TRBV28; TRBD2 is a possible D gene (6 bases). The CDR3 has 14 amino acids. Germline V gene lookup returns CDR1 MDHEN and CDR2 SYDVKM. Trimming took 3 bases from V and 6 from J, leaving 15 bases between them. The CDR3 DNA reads TGTGCCAGCAGTTTGGGGCGGGGTGCAGGCGAGCAGTACTTC. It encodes CASSLGRGAGEQYF.

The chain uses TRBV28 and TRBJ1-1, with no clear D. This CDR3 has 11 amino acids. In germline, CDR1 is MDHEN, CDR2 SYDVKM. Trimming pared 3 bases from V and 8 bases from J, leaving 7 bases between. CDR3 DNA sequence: TGTGCCAGCAGTTTGAAATGGGAAGCTTTCTTT. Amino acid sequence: CASSLKWEAFF.

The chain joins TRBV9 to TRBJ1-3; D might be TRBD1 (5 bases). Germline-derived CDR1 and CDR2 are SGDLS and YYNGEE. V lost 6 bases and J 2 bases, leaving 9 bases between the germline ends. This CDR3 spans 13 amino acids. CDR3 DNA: TGTGCCAGCACCCCGGGGCCTGGAAACACCATATATTTT. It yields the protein CASTPGPGNTIYF.

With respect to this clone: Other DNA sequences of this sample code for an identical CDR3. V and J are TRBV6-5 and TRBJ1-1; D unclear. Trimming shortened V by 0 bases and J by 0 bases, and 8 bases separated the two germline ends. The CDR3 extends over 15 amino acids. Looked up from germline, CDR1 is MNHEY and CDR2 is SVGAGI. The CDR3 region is CASSYSGAMNTEAFF. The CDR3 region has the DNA TGTGCCAGCAGTTACTCTGGCGCTATGAACACTGAAGCTTTCTTT.

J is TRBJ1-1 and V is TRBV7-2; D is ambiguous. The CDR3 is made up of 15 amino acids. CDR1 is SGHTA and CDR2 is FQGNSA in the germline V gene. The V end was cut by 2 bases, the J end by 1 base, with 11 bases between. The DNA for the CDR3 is TGTGCCAGCAGCTTACTATCTACACAGAACACTGAAGCTTTCTTT. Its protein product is CASSLLSTQNTEAFF.

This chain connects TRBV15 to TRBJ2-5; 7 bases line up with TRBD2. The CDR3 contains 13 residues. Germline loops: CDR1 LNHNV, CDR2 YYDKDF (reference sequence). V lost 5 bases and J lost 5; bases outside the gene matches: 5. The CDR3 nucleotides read TGTGCCACCAGCGGGGGGGGTCTGGAGACCCAGTACTTC. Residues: CATSGGGLETQYF.

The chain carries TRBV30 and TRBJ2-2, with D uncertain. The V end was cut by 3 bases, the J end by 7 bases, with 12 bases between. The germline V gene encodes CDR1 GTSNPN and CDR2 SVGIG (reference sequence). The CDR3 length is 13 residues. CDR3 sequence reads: CAWRRRDHGELFF. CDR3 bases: TGTGCCTGGAGAAGAAGGGATCACGGGGAGCTGTTTTTT.

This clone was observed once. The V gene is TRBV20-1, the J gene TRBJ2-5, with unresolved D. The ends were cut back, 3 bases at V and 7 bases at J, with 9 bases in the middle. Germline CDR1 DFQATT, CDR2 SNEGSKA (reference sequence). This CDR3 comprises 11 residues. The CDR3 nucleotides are TGCAGTGCTAGTGACTCAGGGACCCAGTACTTC. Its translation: CSASDSGTQYF.

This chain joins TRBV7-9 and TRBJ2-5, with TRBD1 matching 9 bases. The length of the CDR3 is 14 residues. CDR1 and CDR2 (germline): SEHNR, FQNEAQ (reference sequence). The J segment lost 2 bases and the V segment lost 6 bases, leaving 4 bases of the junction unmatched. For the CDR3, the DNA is TGTGCCAGCAGGGCCGGGACAGGGCAAGAGACCCAGTACTTC. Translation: CASRAGTGQETQYF.

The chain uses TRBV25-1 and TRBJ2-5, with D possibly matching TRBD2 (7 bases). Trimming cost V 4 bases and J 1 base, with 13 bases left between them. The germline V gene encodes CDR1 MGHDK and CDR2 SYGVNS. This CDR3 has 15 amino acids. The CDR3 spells CASSAGGQVQETQYF. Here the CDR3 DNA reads TGTGCCAGCAGTGCCGGGGGGCAGGTCCAAGAGACCCAGTACTTC. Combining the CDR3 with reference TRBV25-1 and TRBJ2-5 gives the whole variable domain EADIYQTPRYLVIGTGKKITLECSQTMGHDKMYWYQQDPGMELHLIHYSYGVNSTEKGDLSSESTVSRIRTEHFPLTLESARPSHTSQYLCASSAGGQVQETQYFGPGTRLLVL.

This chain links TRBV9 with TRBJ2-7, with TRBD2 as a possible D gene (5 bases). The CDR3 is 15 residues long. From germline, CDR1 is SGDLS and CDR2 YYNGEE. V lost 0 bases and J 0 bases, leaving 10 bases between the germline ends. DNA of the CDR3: TGTGCCAGCAGCGTAGGATCTACTAGCTCCTACGAGCAGTACTTC. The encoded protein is CASSVGSTSSYEQYF.

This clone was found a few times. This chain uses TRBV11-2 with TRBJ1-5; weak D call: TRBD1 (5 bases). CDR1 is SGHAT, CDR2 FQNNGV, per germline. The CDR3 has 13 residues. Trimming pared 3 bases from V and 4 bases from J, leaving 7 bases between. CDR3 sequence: CASSLGRNQPQHF. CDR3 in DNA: TGTGCCAGCAGCTTGGGGCGTAATCAGCCCCAGCATTTT.

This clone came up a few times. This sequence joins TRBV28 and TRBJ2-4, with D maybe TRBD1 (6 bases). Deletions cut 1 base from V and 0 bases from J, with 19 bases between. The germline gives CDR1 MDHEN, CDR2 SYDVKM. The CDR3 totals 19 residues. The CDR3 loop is CASSLFHRVIDVAKNIQYF. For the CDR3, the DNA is TGTGCCAGCAGTTTATTTCACAGGGTCATAGATGTAGCCAAAAACATTCAGTACTTC.

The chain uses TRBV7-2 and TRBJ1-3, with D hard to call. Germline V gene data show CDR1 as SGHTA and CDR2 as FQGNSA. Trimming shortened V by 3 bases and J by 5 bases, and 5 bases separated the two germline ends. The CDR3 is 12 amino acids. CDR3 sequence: CASSFFRNTIYF. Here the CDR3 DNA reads TGTGCCAGCAGCTTCTTTCGAAACACCATATATTTT. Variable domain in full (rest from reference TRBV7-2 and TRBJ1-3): GAGVSQSPSNKVTEKGKDVELRCDPISGHTALYWYRQSLGQGLEFLIYFQGNSAPDKSGLPSDRFSAERTGGSVSTLTIQRTQQEDSAVYLCASSFFRNTIYFGEGSWLTVV.